The 26 T cell receptor beta chains reported below all come from one sample, sequenced in a study of breast tumors, draining lymph nodes, adjacent tissues. TCRdb reanalysed the multiplex PCR reads using MiXCR and keeps one entry per CDR3 protein. The data show about 200,000 distinct CDR3 sequences, with 30% to 40% seen just once and around 4.4% held by the top ten. Axillary draining lymph nodes of breast cancer patients supplied the node samples. Sequencing was performed on axillary lymph node tissue. All receptors derive from a female donor with breast cancer. Some clones in this sample may be carry-over from other donors' samples.

Ten or more counts support this clonotype. The J gene is TRBJ2-3, the V gene TRBV6-4; 8 bases are a match to TRBD1. This CDR3 has 15 residues. Germline-derived CDR1 and CDR2 are MRHNA and SNTAGT. V was clipped by 3 bases and J by 0 bases; unmatched bases: 2. In DNA, the CDR3 is TGTGCCAGCAGTGATCAGGGGGCTAGCACAGATACGCAGTATTTT. This codes for CASSDQGASTDTQYF.

Concerning this clonotype itself: A read error may explain this, as a much larger clone is one base away. This sequence joins TRBV9 and TRBJ2-3; D tentatively fits TRBD1 or TRBD2 (6 bases each). Germline CDR1 is SGDLS and CDR2 is YYNGEE. There are 13 residues in the CDR3. CDR3: CASSEGGTDTRYF. In DNA form, the CDR3 reads TGTGCCAGCAGCGAGGGGGGCACAGATACGCGGTATTTT. Filled out from reference TRBV9 and TRBJ2-3, the complete variable domain reads DSGVTQTPKHLITATGQRVTLRCSPRSGDLSVYWYQQSLDQGLQFLIQYYNGEERAKGNILERFSAQQFPDLHSELNLSSLELGDSALYFCASSEGGTDTRYFGPGTRLTVL.

In its sample, this clonotype was seen many times. The chain carries TRBV18 and TRBJ2-6, with 7 nucleotides matching TRBD1. The CDR3 is made up of 17 amino acids. From germline, CDR1 is KGHSH and CDR2 LQKENI. J lost 1 base, V lost 5 bases, and 8 bases had no gene match. The CDR3 nucleotides read TGTGCCAGCTCAAGGGACAGTCTCTTGTCTGGGGCCAACGTCCTGACTTTC. It specifies CASSRDSLLSGANVLTF.

This clonotype occurred many times. The CDR3 nucleotides are TGTGCCAGCAGTCGGGGAGAGGGCACTGAAGCTTTCTTT. Protein product: CASSRGEGTEAFF. The chain couples TRBV2 to TRBJ1-1; no definite D call. Germline V gene lookup returns CDR1 SNHLY and CDR2 FYNNEI. The V end lost 5 bases, the J end lost 4 bases, and 11 bases lay between the germline ends. This CDR3 spans 13 amino acids.

The V gene is TRBV7-3, the J gene TRBJ1-1; 7 bases fit TRBD1. Losses at the gene ends were 5 bases for V and 2 bases for J; bases not matched to a gene: 14. This CDR3 spans 17 amino acids. Germline lookup yields CDR1 SGHTA and CDR2 FQGTGA. In DNA form, the CDR3 reads TGTGCCAGCAGCAGGGGGCCCTACCAGTGTCCAAACACTGAAGCTTTCTTT. This codes for CASSRGPYQCPNTEAFF.

Notes on this clonotype: Possible read error: a much larger clone is one base away. The CDR3 nucleotides are TGTGCCAGCAGCAGTCCGGGACAAGCAGTTTACGAGCAGTACTTC. Protein sequence: CASSSPGQAVYEQYF. The chain has TRBV7-2 and TRBJ2-7; perhaps TRBD1 as D (6 bases). Trimming shortened V by 5 bases and J by 4 bases, and 18 bases separated the two germline ends. Per the germline V gene, CDR1 is SGHTA and CDR2 is FQGNSA. This CDR3 is 15 amino acids long.

This clonotype showed up just a few times. The chain links TRBV27 to TRBJ2-3; no firm D call. V was shortened by 5 bases and J by 2 bases, with 14 bases between the two germline ends. This CDR3 region has 15 residues. Germline V lookup: CDR1 MNHEY, CDR2 SMNVEV (reference sequence). The CDR3: CASSPDVSYTDTQYF. The CDR3 DNA sequence: TGTGCCAGCAGTCCAGATGTTAGCTACACAGATACGCAGTATTTT.

In this sample, this clonotype turned up many times. The gene calls are TRBV11-3 and TRBJ2-3; 9 bases agree with TRBD2. After removal of 5 bases from V and 6 bases from J, the junction contained 6 bases not matched to a gene. There are 14 residues in the CDR3. The germline CDR1 and CDR2 sequences are SGHNT and YENEEA. The CDR3 nucleotides read TGTGCCAGCAGCAATAGCGGGAGTCCCGATACGCAGTATTTT. Its translation: CASSNSGSPDTQYF. The variable domain in full, with the rest retrieved from reference TRBV11-3 and TRBJ2-3, is EAGVVQSPRYKIIEKKQPVAFWCNPISGHNTLYWYLQNLGQGPELLIRYENEEAVDDSQLPKDRFSAERLKGVDSTLKIQPAELGDSAVYLCASSNSGSPDTQYFGPGTRLTVL.

Concerning this clonotype: A junction end diverges from the germline sequence, so it may reflect a read error. CDR3 sequence: CASSIRGTDTQYF. The CDR3 coding sequence is TGCGCCAGTAGTATCCGGGGGACAGATACGCAGTATTTT. This chain links TRBV19 with TRBJ2-3; D is possibly TRBD2 (6 bases). The CDR3 is made up of 13 amino acids. The germline gives CDR1 LNHDA, CDR2 SQIVND (reference sequence).

At least ten counts were recorded for this clonotype. The V and J genes are TRBV20-1 and TRBJ2-3; TRBD1 matches 8 bases. Germline loops: CDR1 DFQATT, CDR2 SNEGSKA (reference sequence). The CDR3 runs 11 residues. The ends lost 3 bases at V and 9 bases at J; junction bases unmatched: 2. CDR3 DNA: TGCAGTGCTAGGGACAGGGTGACGCAGTATTTT. Translating gives CSARDRVTQYF.

This clonotype has ten or more counts. J is TRBJ2-1 and V is TRBV20-1, with D possibly TRBD1 on 5 matching bases. CDR1 is DFQATT and CDR2 is SNEGSKA in the germline V gene (reference sequence). Trimming shortened V by 0 bases and J by 8 bases, and 14 bases separated the two germline ends. CDR3 length: 14 amino acids. CDR3 sequence: CSAREGAGIDEQFF. The CDR3 coding sequence is TGCAGTGCTAGAGAAGGAGCAGGGATCGATGAGCAGTTCTTC.

This clonotype was picked up one time. This sequence may be a read error, since a much larger clone differs from it by one base. The CDR3 protein is CASRGTGGPDAQYF. The CDR3 DNA reads as TGTGCCAGCCGCGGGACGGGAGGCCCAGATGCGCAGTATTTT. The rearrangement uses TRBV5-6 and TRBJ2-3, with 7 bases identical to TRBD2. The CDR3 totals 14 residues. The germline V gene has CDR1 SGHDT and CDR2 YYEEEE.

This clonotype was detected only a few times. This chain connects TRBV5-1 to TRBJ2-5, with D hard to call. The CDR3 contains 15 residues. With 4 bases removed from V and 1 base from J, the gap between germline ends came to 14 bases. The germline gives CDR1 SGHRS, CDR2 YFSETQ. Here the CDR3 DNA reads TGCGCCAGCAGCCCCGGGTCTGGGCTCCAAGAGACCCAGTACTTC. It encodes CASSPGSGLQETQYF. Based on the CDR3 plus reference TRBV5-1 and TRBJ2-5, the full variable domain is KAGVTQTPRYLIKTRGQQVTLSCSPISGHRSVSWYQQTPGQGLQFLFEYFSETQRNKGNFPGRFSGRQFSNSRSEMNVSTLELGDSALYLCASSPGSGLQETQYFGPGTRLLVL.

Regarding this clonotype: Just one base apart from a much larger clone, this may be a read error. The chain carries TRBV28 and TRBJ2-7, with D tentatively TRBD1 (6 bases). The length of the CDR3 is 15 residues. Germline V gene data show CDR1 as MDHEN and CDR2 as SYDVKM. Trimming removed 6 bases from V and 1 base from J, with 16 bases in between. As DNA, the CDR3 is TGTGCCAGCAGCCCTGGGGCAGGGGAATCCTACGAGCAGTACTTC. Its protein is CASSPGAGESYEQYF.

The table lists this clonotype with many counts. This chain links TRBV20-1 with TRBJ2-3; perhaps TRBD2 as D (5 bases). The germline V gene encodes CDR1 DFQATT and CDR2 SNEGSKA (reference sequence). Trimming removed 3 bases from V and 2 bases from J, with 15 bases in between. The CDR3 covers 15 residues. CDR3: CSARDWETLTDTQYF. CDR3 nucleotide sequence: TGCAGTGCTAGGGATTGGGAGACCCTCACAGATACGCAGTATTTT.

This clonotype was seen repeatedly, ten times or more. This sequence joins TRBV19 and TRBJ2-3; D not certain. V was trimmed by 2 bases and J by 1 base, leaving 13 bases between them. The CDR3 contains 16 residues. The germline gives CDR1 LNHDA, CDR2 SQIVND (reference sequence). The CDR3 region has the DNA TGTGCCAGTAGTATAAACAAGGGCTTAGGCACAGATACGCAGTATTTT. Translating it yields CASSINKGLGTDTQYF.

The rearrangement links TRBV5-1 to TRBJ2-5; 9 bases match TRBD1. This CDR3 region has 15 residues. From germline, CDR1 is SGHRS and CDR2 YFSETQ. The trim removed 4 bases at V and 0 bases at J, leaving 4 bases unmatched. The CDR3 DNA reads TGCGCCAGCAGCCCGGGACAGGGATACCAAGAGACCCAGTACTTC. Amino acid sequence: CASSPGQGYQETQYF.

This clonotype was recorded at least ten times. The gene calls are TRBV2 and TRBJ2-2; D uncertain. There are 12 residues in the CDR3. CDR1 and CDR2 (germline): SNHLY, FYNNEI. V was trimmed by 7 bases and J by 8 bases, leaving 11 bases between them. This chain's CDR3 is CASKADSGELFF. As DNA, the CDR3 is TGTGCCAGCAAAGCAGACTCTGGGGAGCTGTTTTTT.

As to this clonotype: A much larger clone lies a single base off, so this may be a read error. V is TRBV20-1 and J is TRBJ1-6, with D possibly TRBD1 on 6 matching bases. Germline assignment: CDR1 DFQATT and CDR2 SNEGSKA (reference sequence). The ends were cut back, 4 bases at V and 9 bases at J, with 19 bases in the middle. The CDR3 length is 15 residues. CDR3 DNA: TGCAGTGCTAATCCCGCAGGGGTCGGGACTTCACCCCTCCACTTT. Amino acid sequence: CSANPAGVGTSPLHF.

In this sample, this clonotype turned up many times. The chain employs TRBV11-2 and TRBJ2-1; no definite D call. Germline CDR1 and CDR2: SGHAT and FQNNGV. The CDR3 spans 13 residues. The ends were cut back, 6 bases at V and 7 bases at J, with 13 bases in the middle. The CDR3 DNA follows: TGTGCCAGCAGTCCACGTCAGGATAATGAGCAGTTCTTC. Translated: CASSPRQDNEQFF.

The V and J genes are TRBV12-3 or TRBV12-4 and TRBJ2-5; D might be TRBD1 (6 bases). The CDR3 runs to 14 residues. V lost 5 bases to trimming and J lost 6 bases, with 16 bases between them. The CDR3 sequence: CASSPGQGIKTQYF. DNA for the CDR3: TGTGCCAGCAGTCCAGGGCAGGGGATAAAGACCCAGTACTTC.

The rearrangement joins TRBV7-3 to TRBJ2-5; tentative D call: TRBD2 (5 bases). Germline V gene lookup returns CDR1 SGHTA and CDR2 FQGTGA. V lost 5 bases and J lost 1, with 11 bases in between. This CDR3 spans 14 amino acids. The CDR3 DNA sequence: TGTGCCAGCAGCCCCGGACTCACCCAAGAGACCCAGTACTTC. Its translation is CASSPGLTQETQYF.

There are a few counts of this clonotype. The genes are TRBV7-8 and TRBJ1-1, with TRBD1 matching 7 bases. Germline V gene lookup returns CDR1 SGHVS and CDR2 FQNEAQ. J gave up 0 bases and V 5 bases, and 3 bases lay outside the gene matches. The CDR3 is 14 amino acids. The DNA for the CDR3 is TGTGCCAGCAGCAACGACAGGGTGAACACTGAAGCTTTCTTT. It translates to CASSNDRVNTEAFF.

This clonotype has ten or more counts. This sequence joins TRBV5-1 and TRBJ2-5; unclear D gene. CDR3 length: 15 residues. Trimming pared 5 bases from V and 2 bases from J, leaving 16 bases between. Germline assignment: CDR1 SGHRS and CDR2 YFSETQ. The CDR3: CASSYQAPLQETQYF. CDR3 bases: TGCGCCAGCAGTTATCAGGCCCCCCTTCAAGAGACCCAGTACTTC.

The table lists this clonotype with many counts. The chain combines TRBV4-3 with TRBJ2-3; 12 bases map to TRBD2. This CDR3 region has 18 residues. Germline CDR1 LGHNA, CDR2 YSLEER. V shed 4 bases, J shed 2 bases, and the junction held 10 bases outside the gene matches. Here the CDR3 DNA reads TGCGCCAGCAGCCGATCACTTGGGACTAGCGGGTACACAGATACGCAGTATTTT. As protein: CASSRSLGTSGYTDTQYF.

On this clonotype itself: One end of the junction varies from germline; a read error may be responsible. V usage is TRBV18 and J usage is TRBJ2-2, with no clear D. The length of the CDR3 is 14 residues. Germline V gives CDR1 KGHSH, CDR2 LQKENI. The CDR3 loop reads CASSPSKNTEELFF. In DNA, the CDR3 is TGTGCCAGCTCACCCTCCAAAAACACCGAGGAGCTGTTTTTT.